Many counts were recorded for the clone carrying this TCR beta chain. Antigen unknown. This record comes from a study of T cells in Graves' hyperthyroidism and ophthalmopathy. Findings and limits, study-wide: Progression to ophthalmopathy was predicted a median of about six months early.

Per the germline V gene, CDR1 is LGHDT and CDR2 is YNNKEL (reference sequence). The CDR3 covers 13 residues. Trimming removed 2 bases at V and 4 bases at J, with 6 bases between. RNA transcripts gave rise to amplified TCR beta CDR3 regions. The HTBI primer set served for first-round RT-PCR of the TCR CDR3. TCRdb called the multiplex PCR reads again in MiXCR, with one record for every CDR3 protein. The data hold approximately 720,000 distinct CDR3 sequences, with around 20% observed a single time. Source material: blood. This sequence was found in a woman aged 45-60 years with Graves' hyperthyroidism that later progressed to Graves' ophthalmopathy. This sequence joins TRBV3-1 and TRBJ1-3; D gene uncertain. The CDR3, as DNA: TGTGCCAGCAGCCAACCGGACGGAAACACCATATATTTT. Translating gives CASSQPDGNTIYF.